Listed below are T cell receptor beta chains from one sample, sequenced in a study of blood T cell repertoires in COVID-19. The assay was immunoSEQ multiplex PCR, and TCRdb's table has in-frame clones only and misses some. The sample holds under 450,000 clones, 88% seen once. Sample: peripheral blood. The receptor set was obtained from a woman aged 45-59 years with COVID-19, enrolled during active disease. CDR3s include the opening cysteine and the closing phenylalanine or tryptophan. The order of the fields is V gene, clone size, J gene, D gene, CDR3 DNA, CDR3 protein. The D gene is left open where the match is weak. Some rows have no size entry. The others give once, few or many, or a class for an expanded clone.

TRBV10-3	NA	TRBJ2-6	TRBD1	TGTGCCATCAAAGGGGTGACCGGACAGGATGCTGCAACTGGGGCCAACGTCCTGACTTTC	CAIKGVTGQDAATGANVLTF
TRBV28	NA	TRBJ1-6	TRBD1	TGTGCCAGCCTTGGACAGGGTAAATATAATTCACCCCTCCACTTT	CASLGQGKYNSPLHF
TRBV19	NA	TRBJ1-3	NA	TGTGCCAGTAGCCCTGACCCGACACCGATCTCTGGAAACACCATATATTTT	CASSPDPTPISGNTIYF
TRBV11-2	NA	TRBJ2-7	NA	TGTGCCAGCAGACCAGGCGGGACAGAACCCGAGCAGTACTTC	CASRPGGTEPEQYF
TRBV19	NA	TRBJ2-1	TRBD2	TGTGCCAGTAGTATGGGCGGGGGGGAATATTATGAGCAGTTCTTC	CASSMGGGEYYEQFF
TRBV4-1	NA	TRBJ1-5	NA	TGCGCCAGCAGCCAAGGCCCAGGGACTAGGCAGCCCCAGCATTTT	CASSQGPGTRQPQHF
TRBV6-5	NA	TRBJ1-2	NA	TGTGCCAGCGGGGTCGGGGATTGGGATGGCTACACCTTC	CASGVGDWDGYTF
TRBV12-3/TRBV12-4	NA	TRBJ2-3	NA	TGTGCCAGCAGCTCCCCAGGGGCGGATACGCAGTATTTT	CASSSPGADTQYF
TRBV29-1	NA	TRBJ2-7	NA	TGCAGCGTGCGCGGGGACGGAGGGTCAAACGAGCAGTACTTC	CSVRGDGGSNEQYF
TRBV5-6	NA	TRBJ2-5	NA	TGTGCCAGCAGCCCTAGGATGGGGACACCCCAAGAGACCCAGTACTTC	CASSPRMGTPQETQYF
TRBV5-1	NA	TRBJ2-1	TRBD2	TGCGCCAGCAGCTTGGAACTAGCGGGGGGCATCGATGAGCAGTTCTTC	CASSLELAGGIDEQFF
TRBV20-1	NA	TRBJ1-2	NA	TGCAGTGCTGGGCCTTATGGCTACACCTTC	CSAGPYGYTF
TRBV15	NA	TRBJ2-1	TRBD1	TGTGCCACCAGCAGGACAGGGTCCTACAATGAGCAGTTCTTC	CATSRTGSYNEQFF
TRBV18	NA	TRBJ1-2	TRBD1	TGTGCCAGCTCACTCAACAGGGGATATAACTATGGCTACACCTTC	CASSLNRGYNYGYTF
TRBV2	NA	TRBJ2-2	NA	TGTGCCAGCCTAGGACAGCACACCGGGGAGCTGTTTTTT	CASLGQHTGELFF
TRBV2	few	TRBJ1-2	NA	TGTGCCAGAGTACAGGAGTATGGCTACACCTTC	CARVQEYGYTF
TRBV2	NA	TRBJ1-1	NA	TGTGCCAGCACGGGAGAGAAAGCTTTCTTT	CASTGEKAFF
TRBV19	NA	TRBJ2-6	TRBD1	TGTGCCAGTAGTGCGACAGGGGGCGCGACTGGGGCCAACGTCCTGACTTTC	CASSATGGATGANVLTF
TRBV5-1	few	TRBJ1-3	NA	TGCGCCAGCAGCTTGGAGAGCTCTGGAAACACCATATATTTT	CASSLESSGNTIYF
TRBV3-1/TRBV3-2	once	TRBJ2-3	TRBD2	TGTGCCAGCAGCCTCCGGACTAGCGGGGGGTCGGATACGCAGTATTTT	CASSLRTSGGSDTQYF
TRBV19	NA	TRBJ1-3	NA	TGTGCCAGTAGTACCCAGGACTCTGGAAACACCATATATTTT	CASSTQDSGNTIYF
TRBV24-1	once	TRBJ1-2	TRBD1	TGTGCCACCAGTGCCCAGGGGGAAGGTGGCTACACCTTC	CATSAQGEGGYTF
TRBV7-9	NA	TRBJ2-7	NA	TGTGCCAGCAGCGGAGCCCCAGGGGCGGTCTACTACGAGCAGTACTTC	CASSGAPGAVYYEQYF
TRBV6-6	NA	TRBJ2-7	NA	TGTGCCAGGGGGGCGGAGGGGGAGGGTTCCTACGAGCAGTACTTC	CARGAEGEGSYEQYF
TRBV6-2/TRBV6-3	NA	TRBJ1-5	TRBD1	TGTGCCAGCAGTTACCGGACAGGGGGTTGGAGCAATCAGCCCCAGCATTTT	CASSYRTGGWSNQPQHF
TRBV7-9	NA	TRBJ1-2	TRBD1	TGTGCCAGCAGCTGGGGACAGGGGGACTATGGCTACACCTTC	CASSWGQGDYGYTF
TRBV5-1	once	TRBJ1-1	NA	TGCGCCAGCAGCTTGGGCGCAGGGGTGATTATGGCTGAAGCTTTCTTT	CASSLGAGVIMAEAFF
TRBV11-1	NA	TRBJ2-5	NA	TGTGCCAGCACCGGTGGACAGAAAGAGACCCAGTACTTC	CASTGGQKETQYF
TRBV30	NA	TRBJ2-2	NA	TGTGCCTGGAGTCGGGTCACCGGGGAGCTGTTTTTT	CAWSRVTGELFF
TRBV18	NA	TRBJ1-1	NA	TGTGCCAGCTCACCGGACACCTCGAACACTGAAGCTTTCTTT	CASSPDTSNTEAFF
TRBV24-1	few	TRBJ1-5	NA	TGTGCCACCAGTGTAAGGGGCGTAGGGCAGCCCCAGCATTTT	CATSVRGVGQPQHF
TRBV19	NA	TRBJ1-2	NA	TGTGCCAGTAGTATTGACTACTATGGCTACACCTTC	CASSIDYYGYTF
TRBV19	NA	TRBJ2-7	TRBD1	TGTGCCAGTAGGTCCCACAGGGGATCGAGCTCCTACGAGCAGTACTTC	CASRSHRGSSSYEQYF
TRBV11-2	NA	TRBJ2-7	TRBD1	TGTGCCAGCAGCTTCGGACAGGGGGTCGAGCAGTACTTC	CASSFGQGVEQYF
TRBV27	NA	TRBJ1-2	NA	TGTGCCAGCAGTTCCCCCCCGGGAGGCTACACCTTC	CASSSPPGGYTF
TRBV3-1/TRBV3-2	NA	TRBJ1-1	TRBD1	TGTGCCAGCAGCCGCGGACAGGGTGAAGCTTTCTTT	CASSRGQGEAFF
TRBV12-3/TRBV12-4	few	TRBJ1-1	NA	TGTGCCAGCAGCTTCAGACAGAACACTGAAGCTTTCTTT	CASSFRQNTEAFF
TRBV9	NA	TRBJ1-3	NA	TGTGCCAGCAGCTTCCGGGGGTACGGAAACACCATATATTTT	CASSFRGYGNTIYF
TRBV15	NA	TRBJ2-3	TRBD2	TGTGCCACCAGCCTAGAGGCGGGGGGGAGAGATACGCAGTATTTT	CATSLEAGGRDTQYF
TRBV10-1	NA	TRBJ2-2	TRBD2	TGCGCCAGCAGTGAATTAGCGGGGGGCCACACCGGGGAGCTGTTTTTT	CASSELAGGHTGELFF
TRBV6-5	NA	TRBJ2-1	TRBD1	TGTGCCAGCGGTCGACAGGGGGGCAATGAGCAGTTCTTC	CASGRQGGNEQFF
TRBV19	NA	TRBJ1-2	TRBD1	TGTGCCAGTAGTGCGGGACAGGGGGATCCCTATGGCTACACCTTC	CASSAGQGDPYGYTF
TRBV11-2	NA	TRBJ2-3	NA	TGTGCCAGCAGCTTCAGGGATGCGCAGTATTTT	CASSFRDAQYF
TRBV9	NA	TRBJ2-7	TRBD1	TGTGCCAGCAGCGTAGCCCCCGGGACAGGGTTCTACGAGCAGTACTTC	CASSVAPGTGFYEQYF
TRBV20-1	once	TRBJ2-7	NA	TGCAGTGGGGAGTTTACCTACGAGCAGTACTTC	CSGEFTYEQYF
TRBV24-1	once	TRBJ1-2	NA	TGTGCCACCAGTGATTCGGTAATCTATGGCTACACCTTC	CATSDSVIYGYTF